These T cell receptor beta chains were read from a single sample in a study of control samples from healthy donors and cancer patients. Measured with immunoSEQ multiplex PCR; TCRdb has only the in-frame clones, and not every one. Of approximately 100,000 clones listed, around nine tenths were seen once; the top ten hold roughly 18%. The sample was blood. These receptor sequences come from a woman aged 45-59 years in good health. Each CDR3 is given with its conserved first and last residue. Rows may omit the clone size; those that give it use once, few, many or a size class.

CDR3: CASSPRQGAQEAFF
V: TRBV18
size: .
J: TRBJ1-1

CDR3: CASSQERWAQSDTQYF
V: TRBV4-1
size: .
J: TRBJ2-3

CDR3: CASAGTGRMNTEAFF
V: TRBV3-1/TRBV3-2
size: .
J: TRBJ1-1

CDR3: CASSFGLTGRDTEAFF
V: TRBV5-5
size: .
J: TRBJ1-1

CDR3: CASTEVVGDGDGDTDTQYF
V: TRBV2
size: .
J: TRBJ2-3

CDR3: CASSRQSSGNTIYF
V: TRBV3-1/TRBV3-2
size: .
J: TRBJ1-3

CDR3: CASSPGIKTPGELFF
V: TRBV6-5
size: .
J: TRBJ2-2

CDR3: CASKVDQSTDTQYF
V: TRBV6-5
size: .
J: TRBJ2-3

CDR3: CASSSGASGVTYNEQFF
V: TRBV7-6
size: .
J: TRBJ2-1

CDR3: CASSFSPGELFF
V: TRBV2
size: .
J: TRBJ2-2

CDR3: CASSSLYRDYNEQFF
V: TRBV6-6
size: .
J: TRBJ2-1

CDR3: CASSQDARVGTEAFF
V: TRBV4-3
size: .
J: TRBJ1-1

CDR3: CASSLKWVAGQETQYF
V: TRBV5-4
size: .
J: TRBJ2-5

CDR3: CASSLEGSSNQPQHF
V: TRBV5-1
size: .
J: TRBJ1-5

CDR3: CASSSTGTEPYGYTF
V: TRBV2
size: once
J: TRBJ1-2

CDR3: CASSLVRGHYNEQFF
V: TRBV5-6
size: once
J: TRBJ2-1

CDR3: CASEGDRPSPQHF
V: TRBV12-5
size: .
J: TRBJ1-5

CDR3: CASYDLTPPGGPATNEKLFF
V: TRBV2
size: .
J: TRBJ1-4

CDR3: CASSLGPGISMGYTF
V: TRBV13
size: .
J: TRBJ1-2

CDR3: CASSQERGLAAYNEQFF
V: TRBV4-1
size: .
J: TRBJ2-1

CDR3: CASSQWDQLPYPYGYTF
V: TRBV3-1/TRBV3-2
size: .
J: TRBJ1-2

CDR3: CASSQDRTAPGDYGYTF
V: TRBV4-3
size: .
J: TRBJ1-2

CDR3: CASSLGTGGANGYTF
V: TRBV5-1
size: .
J: TRBJ1-2

CDR3: CALAEDTQYF
V: TRBV30
size: .
J: TRBJ2-3

CDR3: CASSHPGQEGPNQPQHF
V: TRBV16
size: .
J: TRBJ1-5

CDR3: CASSQLRDYGYTF
V: TRBV3-1/TRBV3-2
size: .
J: TRBJ1-2

CDR3: CASSQPRGDANTGELFF
V: TRBV3-1/TRBV3-2
size: .
J: TRBJ2-2

CDR3: CASSLAETEAFF
V: TRBV7-2
size: once
J: TRBJ1-1

CDR3: CASSPPRAAYEQYF
V: TRBV18
size: .
J: TRBJ2-7

CDR3: CSASRGAGVETQYF
V: TRBV20-1
size: once
J: TRBJ2-5

CDR3: CAVIGRDRNTGELFF
V: TRBV30
size: .
J: TRBJ2-2

CDR3: CASSLAGGETQYF
V: TRBV12-3/TRBV12-4
size: .
J: TRBJ2-5

CDR3: CASSLPRQAVGKIEQYF
V: TRBV27
size: once
J: TRBJ2-7

CDR3: CASNNRGLNQPQHF
V: TRBV6-6
size: few
J: TRBJ1-5

CDR3: CASSLQGGSPPHF
V: TRBV12-3/TRBV12-4
size: .
J: TRBJ1-6

CDR3: CASSYSTVNGYTF
V: TRBV6-2/TRBV6-3
size: .
J: TRBJ1-2

CDR3: CASSPGTVSNEQFF
V: TRBV7-2
size: .
J: TRBJ2-1

CDR3: CASSSMNSGANVLTF
V: TRBV7-9
size: .
J: TRBJ2-6

CDR3: CASNIKGTGELFF
V: TRBV12-3/TRBV12-4
size: .
J: TRBJ2-2

CDR3: CASNRWTGVDTQYF
V: TRBV2
size: .
J: TRBJ2-3

CDR3: CASSPPSGGNEQYF
V: TRBV18
size: .
J: TRBJ2-7

CDR3: CASSATGGQGGNGYTF
V: TRBV9
size: .
J: TRBJ1-2

CDR3: CASSLALRNRLVHF
V: TRBV7-2
size: .
J: TRBJ1-2

CDR3: CASSPQLGRETQYF
V: TRBV18
size: .
J: TRBJ2-5

CDR3: CASSPGTLNQPQHF
V: TRBV7-9
size: once
J: TRBJ1-5

CDR3: CASSDSRRGLSYNEQFF
V: TRBV2
size: .
J: TRBJ2-1

CDR3: CASSSATGQGTEAFF
V: TRBV7-8
size: .
J: TRBJ1-1

CDR3: CASRAEKGLGELFF
V: TRBV6-5
size: .
J: TRBJ2-2

CDR3: CASSVERLVADTQYF
V: TRBV9
size: .
J: TRBJ2-3

CDR3: CASSTQGWGYTF
V: TRBV12-3/TRBV12-4
size: .
J: TRBJ1-2

CDR3: CASSEAGTNEKLFF
V: TRBV2
size: .
J: TRBJ1-4